A single sample gave rise to the 23 T cell receptor beta chains below, sequenced in a study of blood T cell repertoires in COVID-19. The data were produced by immunoSEQ multiplex PCR, yet TCRdb's version contains in-frame clones alone and is incomplete. The sample consists of 100,000 to 120,000 clones, less than 85% of them appearing once. Sequenced sample: peripheral blood. All receptors derive from an elderly woman with acute or convalescent COVID-19.

The V gene is TRBV3-1 (or the pseudogene TRBV3-2), the J gene TRBJ1-2; 10 nucleotides match TRBD1. In germline, CDR1 is LGHDT, CDR2 YNNKEL (reference sequence). CDR3 length equals 18 residues. The V segment lost 1 base and the J segment 0 bases; nucleotides outside the gene matches: 8. CDR3 nucleotides: TGTGCCAGCAGCCAAGGTATGACAGGGGGCAGCTCTAACTATGGCTACACCTTC. Translating gives CASSQGMTGGSSNYGYTF.

This clone was counted only a few times. The chain couples TRBV9 to TRBJ2-7; 7 positions match TRBD1. The CDR3 length is 14 residues. The germline gives CDR1 SGDLS, CDR2 YYNGEE. The V and J ends lost 0 bases and 7 bases, in that order; junction bases with no gene match: 7. CDR3 amino acids: CASSVGPDRSEQYF. CDR3 bases: TGTGCCAGCAGCGTAGGTCCGGACAGGTCTGAGCAGTACTTC.

There are many counts of this clone. The V gene is TRBV9, the J gene TRBJ2-3; TRBD2 agrees at 9 bases. This CDR3 region has 16 residues. Trimming took 0 bases from V and 7 from J; bases not matched to a gene: 9. Germline CDR1 SGDLS, CDR2 YYNGEE. The CDR3 DNA is TGTGCCAGCAGCGTAGAGCGCGGGGGGGCGGAAAATACGCAGTATTTT. It is translated as CASSVERGGAENTQYF.

V is TRBV3-1 (or the pseudogene TRBV3-2) and J is TRBJ1-5; 7 bases are a match to TRBD1. CDR1 is LGHDT and CDR2 is YNNKEL in the germline V gene (reference sequence). Trimming took 5 bases from V and 1 from J; bases not matched to a gene: 2. The CDR3 is made up of 14 amino acids. The DNA for the CDR3 is TGTGCCAGCAGCTTGGGACAGAGCAATCAGCCCCAGCATTTT. Translated, it gives CASSLGQSNQPQHF.

The rearrangement uses TRBV6-4 and TRBJ2-3; 7 nucleotides agree with TRBD2. This CDR3 has 16 amino acids. From germline, CDR1 is MRHNA and CDR2 SNTAGT. V lost 6 bases and J lost 0; bases outside the gene matches: 9. The CDR3 region has the DNA TGTGCCAGCAGCCCCGGGCGCGGGAGCAGCACAGATACGCAGTATTTT. It translates to CASSPGRGSSTDTQYF.

This rearrangement joins TRBV2 to TRBJ2-7, with D perhaps matching TRBD1 (5 bases). With 6 bases removed from V and 5 bases from J, the gap between germline ends came to 11 bases. This CDR3 has 12 amino acids. Germline lookup yields CDR1 SNHLY and CDR2 FYNNEI. Here the CDR3 DNA reads TGTGCCAGCAGGCGTTTCAGGGACGAGCAGTACTTC. Translation: CASRRFRDEQYF. Complete variable domain (other parts from reference TRBV2 and TRBJ2-7): EPEVTQTPSHQVTQMGQEVILRCVPISNHLYFYWYRQILGQKVEFLVSFYNNEISEKSEIFDDQFSVERPDGSNFTLKIRSTKLEDSAMYFCASRRFRDEQYFGPGTRLTVT.

CDR3 nucleotides: TGTGCCAGCAGTTTAGGGCAGTCCCTAAAAGCGTACTTC. Translating it yields CASSLGQSLKAYF. The genes are TRBV28 and TRBJ2-4, with D unresolved. CDR1 and CDR2 (germline): MDHEN, SYDVKM. This CDR3 is built from 13 residues. V gave up 2 bases and J gave up 15 bases, with 17 bases separating them. The variable domain in full, completed from reference TRBV28 and TRBJ2-4, reads DVKVTQSSRYLVKRTGEKVFLECVQDMDHENMFWYRQDPGLGLRLIYFSYDVKMKEKGDIPEGYSVSREKKERFSLILESASTNQTSMYLCASSLGQSLKAYFGAGTRLSVL.

V is TRBV11-2 and J is TRBJ2-1, with 10 bases that match TRBD1. Per germline, CDR1 SGHAT and CDR2 FQNNGV. V shed 5 bases, J shed 2 bases, and the junction held 3 bases outside the gene matches. This CDR3 is 15 amino acids long. DNA of the CDR3: TGTGCCAGCAGCCCCGGGACAGGGGCCTACAATGAGCAGTTCTTC. This gives the protein CASSPGTGAYNEQFF.

This clone has more than one count but fewer than ten. The CDR3 bases are TGTGCCAGTAGATCTAATCTTGGGACTAGCGGAGCAGGTGGGGCCAACGTCCTGACTTTC. Translating it yields CASRSNLGTSGAGGANVLTF. J is TRBJ2-6 and V is TRBV19; 11 bases map to TRBD2. Unmatched junction bases numbered 16, after V lost 6 bases and J lost 3 bases. The CDR3 loop spans 20 amino acids. CDR1 and CDR2 (germline): LNHDA, SQIVND (reference sequence).

The V gene is TRBV19, the J gene TRBJ2-7; the match to TRBD2 covers 8 bases. The junction had 14 bases not matched to a gene; V was cut back by 3 bases and J by 1 base. The CDR3 spans 18 residues. From germline, CDR1 is LNHDA and CDR2 SQIVND (reference sequence). The CDR3 coding sequence is TGTGCCAGTAGTATGACAGGCTCCTCCGGGACTAGTTCCTACGAGCAGTACTTC. Encoded protein: CASSMTGSSGTSSYEQYF.

The CDR3 is CANHERSDQPQHF. CDR3 bases: TGTGCCAACCACGAGCGGAGCGATCAGCCCCAGCATTTT. V and J are TRBV10-3 and TRBJ1-5; the D is unclear. The V gene lost 10 bases and the J gene lost 5 bases, with 15 bases spanning the gap. Germline loops: CDR1 ENHRY, CDR2 SYGVKD. CDR3 length: 13 amino acids.

In this sample, this clone turned up a few times. The V call is TRBV19, the J call TRBJ1-1, with 7 bases identical to TRBD1. CDR1 and CDR2 from the germline V gene are LNHDA and SQIVND (reference sequence). The CDR3 has 18 residues. Germline trimming cut 2 bases from V and 1 base from J; bases unmatched to any gene: 13. The CDR3 loop is CASSIQGGQTKTNTEAFF. CDR3 sequence (DNA): TGTGCCAGTAGTATACAGGGGGGACAAACTAAAACGAACACTGAAGCTTTCTTT.

The V call is TRBV6-5, the J call TRBJ2-7; 10 bases are a match to TRBD1. Germline CDR1 is MNHEY and CDR2 is SVGAGI. The V segment lost 7 bases and the J segment 2 bases; nucleotides outside the gene matches: 5. The length of the CDR3 is 14 residues. The DNA for the CDR3 is TGTGCCAGCATCCTCGGGACAGGGGCCTACGAGCAGTACTTC. It specifies CASILGTGAYEQYF.

The genes are TRBV12-1 and TRBJ1-5; no check of the table's D call, TRBD1, against the DNA was made. TRBV12-1 corresponds to a pseudogene. This CDR3 spans 15 amino acids. The CDR3 coding sequence is TGTGCCAGCAGCTTTTCCCTGGGTCAGGGTAAGCCCCAGCATTTT. Its protein is CASSFSLGQGKPQHF.

A remark on this clone: The junction does not match germline at one end; this may be a read error. The CDR3 DNA follows: TGTGCCAGCAGCCATTCCCCGGGACTCATCCCAGATTCGCAGTATTTT. Its translation: CASSHSPGLIPDSQYF. The chain has TRBV4-2 and TRBJ2-3; D may be TRBD2 (6 bases). Germline V gives CDR1 LGHNA, CDR2 YNFKEQ. CDR3 length: 16 residues.

The chain couples TRBV7-6 to TRBJ2-7, with 10 bases fitting TRBD1. With 5 bases clipped from V and 5 bases from J, the junction kept 9 bases outside the gene matches. The CDR3 length is 15 residues. Per the germline V gene, CDR1 is SGHVS and CDR2 is FNYEAQ. The CDR3 loop is CASSPTGQGMDEQYF. The CDR3 DNA is TGTGCCAGCAGCCCTACGGGACAGGGGATGGACGAGCAGTACTTC. The complete variable domain, with remaining parts taken from reference TRBV7-6 and TRBJ2-7, reads GAGVSQSPRYKVTKRGQDVALRCDPISGHVSLYWYRQALGQGPEFLTYFNYEAQQDKSGLPNDRFSAERPEGSISTLTIQRTEQRDSAMYRCASSPTGQGMDEQYFGPGTRLTVT.

The V and J genes are TRBV5-1 and TRBJ2-6; D gene unclear. V shed 7 bases and J shed 0 bases, with 23 bases lying between them. CDR3 length: 19 residues. Germline CDR1 reads SGHRS; CDR2 reads YFSETQ. The CDR3 DNA reads as TGCGCCAGCCGATCGACCCCAGCACGGGTCGCCTCTGGGGCCAACGTCCTGACTTTC. Its translation: CASRSTPARVASGANVLTF.

The chain links TRBV28 to TRBJ1-5; D may be TRBD1 (5 bases). V was trimmed by 5 bases and J by 0 bases, leaving 11 bases between them. CDR1 and CDR2 from the germline V gene are MDHEN and SYDVKM. The CDR3 spans 15 residues. DNA of the CDR3: TGTGCCAGCAGTCCGACAGAATATAGCAATCAGCCCCAGCATTTT. As protein: CASSPTEYSNQPQHF.

The chain employs TRBV19 and TRBJ2-1; maybe TRBD1 (5 bases). V lost 2 bases and J lost 4, with 9 bases in between. Germline CDR1 and CDR2: LNHDA and SQIVND (reference sequence). The CDR3 totals 14 residues. The CDR3 DNA follows: TGTGCCAGTAGTATAAGGACACCATACAATGAGCAGTTCTTC. Residues: CASSIRTPYNEQFF.

The chain uses TRBV11-2 and TRBJ2-1, with D tentatively TRBD2 (5 bases). Looked up from germline, CDR1 is SGHAT and CDR2 is FQNNGV. The CDR3 is made up of 14 amino acids. Trimming stripped 4 bases from V and 5 bases from J, with 12 bases between. Here the CDR3 DNA reads TGTGCCAGCAGCTCCAGACTACGAAACAATGAGCAGTTCTTC. Protein: CASSSRLRNNEQFF.

The rearrangement uses TRBV5-1 and TRBJ2-3, with 10 bases that match TRBD2. Per the germline V gene, CDR1 is SGHRS and CDR2 is YFSETQ. This CDR3 is built from 16 residues. The trim removed 4 bases at V and 0 bases at J, leaving 5 bases unmatched. The CDR3 protein is CASSALAGGSTDTQYF. CDR3 DNA: TGCGCCAGCAGCGCTTTAGCGGGGGGAAGCACAGATACGCAGTATTTT.

The chain couples TRBV5-1 to TRBJ1-1; perhaps TRBD1 as D (6 bases). Germline V lookup: CDR1 SGHRS, CDR2 YFSETQ. This CDR3 is 15 amino acids long. V lost 3 bases, J lost 2 bases, and 14 bases lay in between. CDR3 in DNA: TGCGCCAGCAGCTCAGGTGGACAGCTTAACACTGAAGCTTTCTTT. Its protein product is CASSSGGQLNTEAFF.

This chain uses TRBV19 with TRBJ2-5, with TRBD2 matching over 16 bases. The CDR3 sequence is 17 residues long. The germline V gene has CDR1 LNHDA and CDR2 SQIVND (reference sequence). V lost 6 bases to trimming and J lost 5 bases; unmatched junction nucleotides: 9. The DNA for the CDR3 is TGTGCCAGTAGGGGGACTAGCGGGAGGGCAACGGGGGAGACCCAGTACTTC. It translates to CASRGTSGRATGETQYF.